A single sample is the source of the 9 T cell receptor beta chains below, sequenced in a study of shared clonotypes between healthy human individuals. TCRdb's copy holds only in-frame clones and misses some; the assay was immunoSEQ multiplex PCR. The sample records millions of clones, roughly 94% being singletons. Sequencing was done on a sample of naive CD4+ T cells sorted from blood. Indicated subset: CD45RA+ positively selected. These receptor sequences come from a man between 18 and 29 years old in good health.

The J gene is TRBJ2-7, the V gene TRBV5-1; the match to TRBD1 covers 10 bases. Germline V gene data show CDR1 as SGHRS and CDR2 as YFSETQ. The ends lost 3 bases at V and 7 bases at J; junction bases unmatched: 7. The CDR3 sequence is 14 residues long. DNA for the CDR3: TGCGCCAGCAGCTCCGGGACAGGGGTTCGTGAGCAGTACTTC. Encoded protein: CASSSGTGVREQYF.

This chain uses TRBV7-9 with TRBJ2-7; D assignment may be TRBD1 or TRBD2 (5 bases each). Trimming removed 7 bases at V and 6 bases at J, with 10 bases between. Germline assignment: CDR1 SEHNR and CDR2 FQNEAQ (reference sequence). The CDR3 spans 11 residues. This CDR3 reads CASKTGGEQYF. DNA for the CDR3: TGTGCCAGCAAGACTGGGGGCGAGCAGTACTTC.

The chain carries TRBV29-1 and TRBJ1-5; D is uncertain. Germline-derived CDR1 and CDR2 are SQVTM and ANQGSEA. V lost 8 bases, J lost 0 bases, and 8 bases lay in between. The CDR3 has 12 amino acids. CDR3 DNA sequence: TGCAGCCTTACAGCTAGCAATCAGCCCCAGCATTTT. Amino acid sequence: CSLTASNQPQHF. The full variable domain, its missing parts supplied by reference TRBV29-1 and TRBJ1-5, is SAVISQKPSRDICQRGTSLTIQCQVDSQVTMMFWYRQQPGQSLTLIATANQGSEATYESGFVIDKFPISRPNLTFSTLTVSNMSPEDSSIYLCSLTASNQPQHFGDGTRLSIL.

The chain is built from TRBV7-9 and TRBJ2-3, with D possibly TRBD2 on 5 matching bases. Trimming pared 3 bases from V and 0 bases from J, leaving 10 bases between. The CDR3 loop spans 15 amino acids. CDR1 SEHNR and CDR2 FQNEAQ come from the germline V gene (reference sequence). The CDR3 loop reads CASSFPGSSTDTQYF. CDR3 sequence (DNA): TGTGCCAGCAGCTTCCCGGGGTCTAGCACAGATACGCAGTATTTT.

This clone was seen once. This chain uses TRBV7-9 with TRBJ2-3; 8 nucleotides agree with TRBD2. Looked up from germline, CDR1 is SEHNR and CDR2 is FQNEAQ (reference sequence). CDR3 size: 16 residues. V shed 5 bases and J 4 bases; nucleotides not matched to a gene: 11. The CDR3 loop is CASSASGSSGADTQYF. Written as DNA, the CDR3 is TGTGCCAGCAGCGCTTCCGGGAGTAGCGGGGCAGATACGCAGTATTTT. Complete variable domain (other parts from reference TRBV7-9 and TRBJ2-3): DTGVSQNPRHKITKRGQNVTFRCDPISEHNRLYWYRQTLGQGPEFLTYFQNEAQLEKSRLLSDRFSAERPKGSFSTLEIQRTEQGDSAMYLCASSASGSSGADTQYFGPGTRLTVL.

V usage is TRBV6-6 and J usage is TRBJ2-7, with D perhaps given as TRBD1 or TRBD2 (5 bases each). The CDR3 length is 13 residues. V lost 6 bases, J lost 3 bases, and 12 bases lay in between. Germline CDR1 MNHNY, CDR2 SVGAGI (reference sequence). CDR3 in amino acids: CASRTGAHYEQYF. CDR3 DNA: TGTGCCAGCAGGACCGGGGCTCACTACGAGCAGTACTTC.

J is TRBJ1-2 and V is TRBV4-3; no firm D call. The CDR3 has 10 amino acids. Germline V gene sequence: CDR1 LGHNA, CDR2 YSLEER. V was cut by 6 bases and J by 8 bases, with 7 bases left in between. This CDR3 is CASRFWGYTF. In DNA form, the CDR3 reads TGCGCCAGCAGGTTTTGGGGCTACACCTTC.

Notes on this clone: Other DNA sequences in the same sample also yield this CDR3. This chain uses TRBV7-9 with TRBJ1-1, with no clear D. CDR1 and CDR2 from the germline V gene are SEHNR and FQNEAQ (reference sequence). This CDR3 contains 13 residues. Trimming cost V 6 bases and J 5 bases, with 13 bases left between them. CDR3 amino acids: CASSLEGGTEAFF. As DNA, the CDR3 is TGTGCCAGCAGTCTAGAGGGCGGAACTGAAGCTTTCTTT.

This clone was seen just once. V and J are TRBV28 and TRBJ2-5, with TRBD2 identical over 12 bases. The CDR3 contains 16 residues. V lost 6 bases, J lost 2 bases, and 7 bases stayed unmatched. Germline V gene lookup returns CDR1 MDHEN and CDR2 SYDVKM. CDR3 nucleotide sequence: TGTGCCAGCAGCCTAGCGGGGGGGAACTCACAAGAGACCCAGTACTTC. Translation: CASSLAGGNSQETQYF. Full variable domain (missing parts from reference TRBV28 and TRBJ2-5): DVKVTQSSRYLVKRTGEKVFLECVQDMDHENMFWYRQDPGLGLRLIYFSYDVKMKEKGDIPEGYSVSREKKERFSLILESASTNQTSMYLCASSLAGGNSQETQYFGPGTRLLVL.